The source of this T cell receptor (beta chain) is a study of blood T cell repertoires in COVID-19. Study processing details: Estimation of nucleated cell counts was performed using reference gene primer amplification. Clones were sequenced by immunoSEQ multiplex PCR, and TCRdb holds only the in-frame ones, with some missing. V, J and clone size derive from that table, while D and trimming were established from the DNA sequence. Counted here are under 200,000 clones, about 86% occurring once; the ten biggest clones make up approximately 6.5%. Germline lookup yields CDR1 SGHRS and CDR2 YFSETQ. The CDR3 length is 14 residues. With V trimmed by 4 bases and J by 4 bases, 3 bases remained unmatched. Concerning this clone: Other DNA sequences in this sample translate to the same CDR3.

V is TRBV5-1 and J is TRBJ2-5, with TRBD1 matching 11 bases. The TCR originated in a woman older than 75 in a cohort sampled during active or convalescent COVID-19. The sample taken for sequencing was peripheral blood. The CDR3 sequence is CASSPGQGGETQYF. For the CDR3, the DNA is TGCGCCAGCAGCCCGGGACAGGGGGGAGAGACCCAGTACTTC. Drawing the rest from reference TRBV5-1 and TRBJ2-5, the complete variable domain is KAGVTQTPRYLIKTRGQQVTLSCSPISGHRSVSWYQQTPGQGLQFLFEYFSETQRNKGNFPGRFSGRQFSNSRSEMNVSTLELGDSALYLCASSPGQGGETQYFGPGTRLLVL.